This entry features one TCR beta chain sequence. Its antigen remains unidentified. No base quality information exists; no much larger clone differs at one position. The sample is drawn from a study of blood T cell repertoires in COVID-19 (dated by TCRdb to 2020 to 2021). Study-level background: The collaborator samples originated in the United States, Italy and Spain and spanned the acute and convalescent phases of COVID-19. The prospective study material was composed of cDNA or gDNA derived from T cells, B-cell-depleted T cells, or PBMCs. Deeply sampled blood TCRbeta repertoires from subjects exposed to, actively infected with, or recovered from COVID-19 were included in the dataset. The repertoires were made available in a free public database intended to serve as a resource for research on the immune response to SARS-CoV-2. Samples came from the ongoing ImmuneRACE study (first 160 participants) plus 1,254 subjects from 6 global collaborators. The sample metadata nearly always contained a de-identified subject ID, COVID-19 status, age in years and sex. Where available, HLA class I and class II types were taken from metadata supplied by the sample provider and were not determined by assay-based typing. Paper-wide results and their limitations: Clinical and demographic metadata were provided uncurated, with the amount varying by source and participant.

Each collaborating institution followed its own protocols to collect whole blood in K2EDTA tubes. For TCRbeta analysis, collaborators shipped samples as frozen whole blood, isolated PBMCs, or DNA extracted from either of those sample types. The CDR3 goes from the cysteine to the phenylalanine over 15 residues. Only the CDR3 portion is preserved as DNA: 45 bases, with reading frame beginning at the first base. CDR1 and CDR2 are drawn from the germline V gene (reference sequence): GTSNPN, SVGIG. Trimming at the junction amounts to 0 bases on V and 4 bases on J, and the germline ends lie 15 bases apart. TCRbeta CDR3 regions were amplified from genomic DNA using the immunoSEQ Assay, a bias-controlled multiplex PCR. Turning to the authors' computational methods: The number of nucleated cells in each sample was estimated from the amplification of reference gene primers within the assay. To quantify the absolute abundance of each unique TCRbeta CDR3 rearrangement, sequence reads were collapsed and filtered. Productive Simpson clonality was computed per sample as the square root of Simpson's diversity index over productive rearrangements. Drawn from immuneACCESS, this table holds only the in-frame rearrangements with V and J called that TCRdb kept. Clones are partly lost; checked studies trace under half to an unresolved V gene and leave the rest unexplained. From that table come the V and J calls and clone size; the DNA was used to work out D and trimming. For this sample the table gives about 44,000 clones, of which 88% were detected only once. Approximately 1.3% of the sample comes from the top ten.

The sequence came from a woman aged 35 to 49 with acute or convalescent COVID-19. The sequenced sample was peripheral blood. The chain is made from TRBV30 and TRBJ1-1; possibly the D gene is TRBD1, per 5 matching bases. The CDR3 sequence is CAWSVGQPGGTEAFF. The DNA sequence follows: TGTGCCTGGAGTGTGGGGCAGCCGGGGGGCACTGAAGCTTTCTTT.